The next 18 T cell receptor beta chains were all read from a single sample in a study of blood T cells in healthy people across ages. For the second PCR, which ran for about 7 to 11 cycles, a sample-barcoded 5' primer and a J-beta primer mix were used. TCRdb re-analysed the 5' RACE reads in MiXCR, keeping a single row per CDR3 protein. Counted here are roughly 410,000 distinct CDR3 sequences, roughly half occurring once; the ten biggest clones make up over 40%. What was sequenced was blood. The source of these receptors is a man in his sixties in good health.

V is TRBV5-1 and J is TRBJ2-5; D call uncertain. Germline V gene data show CDR1 as SGHRS and CDR2 as YFSETQ. The CDR3 extends over 16 amino acids. Trimming stripped 4 bases from V and 4 bases from J, with 20 bases between. In nucleotides, the CDR3 is TGCGCCAGCAGCCGATCCCCGAGACCGTCACGAGAGACCCAGTACTTC. Translated, it gives CASSRSPRPSRETQYF.

About this clonotype: This may come from a read error, since a much larger clone is one base off. J is TRBJ2-7 and V is TRBV20-1, with 14 bases lining up with TRBD2. The germline CDR1 and CDR2 sequences are DFQATT and SNEGSKA (reference sequence). The CDR3 loop spans 14 amino acids. J lost 8 bases, V lost 6 bases, and 9 bases had no gene match. CDR3 region: CSAPGLAGVGKQYF. The CDR3, as DNA: TGCAGTGCCCCGGGACTAGCGGGAGTTGGCAAGCAGTACTTC.

This clonotype has more than one count but fewer than ten. The V and J genes are TRBV12-3 or TRBV12-4 and TRBJ2-5; possibly TRBD2 for D (6 bases). Trimming took 5 bases from V and 9 from J, leaving 13 bases between them. This CDR3 is built from 12 residues. Here the CDR3 reads CASSLGRDAQYF. The CDR3 DNA reads as TGTGCCAGCAGTCTGGGGCGGGACGCCCAGTACTTC.

This clonotype was observed a handful of times. This chain connects TRBV5-1 to TRBJ2-7; 7 bases are a match to TRBD1. The CDR3 is made up of 14 amino acids. Per germline, CDR1 SGHRS and CDR2 YFSETQ. V shed 0 bases and J 5 bases; nucleotides not matched to a gene: 5. CDR3 sequence reads: CASSLGDSVDEQYF. DNA for the CDR3: TGCGCCAGCAGCTTGGGGGACAGTGTCGACGAGCAGTACTTC.

The table lists this clonotype with many counts. CDR3 DNA: TGTGCCAGCAGTGAGGGACAGGGGGTTTCTAATGAAAAACTGTTTTTT. Protein sequence: CASSEGQGVSNEKLFF. The V call is TRBV6-1, the J call TRBJ1-4; 11 bases match TRBD1. CDR1 MNHNS and CDR2 SASEGT come from the germline V gene. The trim removed 3 bases at V and 3 bases at J, leaving 3 bases unmatched. The length of the CDR3 is 16 residues.

The rearrangement joins TRBV11-2 to TRBJ2-2; tentatively, D is TRBD1 (6 bases). The V end lost 6 bases, the J end lost 5 bases, and 19 bases lay between the germline ends. CDR1 is SGHAT and CDR2 is FQNNGV in the germline V gene. The CDR3 spans 16 residues. The CDR3 nucleotides read TGTGCCAGCAGTCTACCGCGTCAGGGGCTGACCGGGGAGCTGTTTTTT. Residues: CASSLPRQGLTGELFF.

Comment on this clonotype: Relative to the germline gene, one junction end is altered; a read error may explain this. The chain combines TRBV9 with TRBJ2-3; 12 positions match TRBD2. The CDR3 has 15 residues. Germline assignment: CDR1 SGDLS and CDR2 YYNGEE. The CDR3 DNA reads TGTGCCAGCAGCGTGGGACTAGCGGGCACAGATGCGCAGTATTTT. Protein: CASSVGLAGTDAQYF.

The rearrangement joins TRBV18 to TRBJ2-4; D is unclear. The V end was cut by 5 bases, the J end by 14 bases, with 13 bases between. CDR1 and CDR2 from the germline V gene are KGHSH and LQKENI. The CDR3 runs to 11 residues. CDR3 amino acids: CASSTNEYKYF. The DNA for the CDR3 is TGTGCCAGCTCAACAAACGAATATAAGTACTTC.

This clonotype occurred a few times. This chain connects TRBV29-1 to TRBJ2-7; 13 nucleotides match TRBD2. The CDR3 spans 14 residues. CDR1 and CDR2 from the germline V gene are SQVTM and ANQGSEA. Trimming removed 8 bases from V and 7 bases from J; junction bases left unmatched: 11. In nucleotides, the CDR3 is TGCAGCTCACGGACTAGCGGGAGTTTTGGTGAGCAGTACTTC. Translating gives CSSRTSGSFGEQYF.

CDR3 sequence reads: CSTKDELPGNEQFF. The CDR3 coding sequence is TGCAGCACGAAAGACGAGCTACCGGGAAATGAGCAGTTCTTC. The rearrangement links TRBV29-1 to TRBJ2-1, with a weak D call TRBD2 (5 bases). Germline V gives CDR1 SQVTM, CDR2 ANQGSEA. The CDR3 has 14 residues. The ends were cut back, 8 bases at V and 7 bases at J, with 21 bases in the middle.

This clonotype was picked up a small number of times. The CDR3 sequence: CASSEALTGNYEQYF. DNA for the CDR3: TGTGCCAGCAGTGAAGCGCTTACAGGGAACTACGAGCAGTACTTC. The chain carries TRBV2 and TRBJ2-5, with D possibly TRBD1 on 6 matching bases. The J call is in doubt because the DNA end fits TRBJ2-7 better. Looked up from germline, CDR1 is SNHLY and CDR2 is FYNNEI. The CDR3 spans 15 residues.

This clonotype was seen more than once but under ten times. J is TRBJ2-1 and V is TRBV7-2; D is undetermined. Trimming cost V 2 bases and J 9 bases, with 11 bases left between them. Looked up from germline, CDR1 is SGHTA and CDR2 is FQGNSA. The CDR3 sequence is 13 residues long. The CDR3 nucleotides are TGTGCCAGCAGCTTACGGACCCCGCGTGAGCAGTTCTTC. Amino acids: CASSLRTPREQFF.

V is TRBV7-2 and J is TRBJ1-2, with 7 bases aligning to TRBD1. Germline CDR1 is SGHTA and CDR2 is FQGNSA. This CDR3 has 14 amino acids. V was clipped by 5 bases and J by 3 bases; unmatched bases: 6. CDR3 protein: CASSLQGFDYGYTF. CDR3 bases: TGTGCCAGCAGCCTACAGGGGTTCGACTATGGCTACACCTTC.

The chain combines TRBV6-5 with TRBJ1-1; maybe TRBD1 (5 bases). V gave up 0 bases and J gave up 0 bases, with 8 bases separating them. The CDR3 totals 15 residues. Germline CDR1 MNHEY, CDR2 SVGAGI. The CDR3 region is CASSYSGGMNTEAFF. The CDR3 DNA reads TGTGCCAGCAGTTACTCGGGGGGAATGAACACTGAAGCTTTCTTT.

This clonotype was seen more than once but under ten times. The chain links TRBV27 to TRBJ2-7, with D uncertain. The ends were cut back, 3 bases at V and 4 bases at J, with 10 bases in the middle. The CDR3 sequence is 13 residues long. Germline values: CDR1 MNHEY, CDR2 SMNVEV (reference sequence). The CDR3 reads CASSLKRNYEQYF. In DNA, the CDR3 is TGTGCCAGCAGTTTGAAGAGGAATTACGAGCAGTACTTC.

This chain joins TRBV7-9 and TRBJ1-1; D ambiguous. Looked up from germline, CDR1 is SEHNR and CDR2 is FQNEAQ (reference sequence). The CDR3 length is 14 residues. V was pared by 1 base and J by 1 base, with 7 bases between. The CDR3 loop is CASSLVNSNTEAFF. CDR3 bases: TGTGCCAGCAGCTTAGTTAACTCGAACACTGAAGCTTTCTTT.

The gene calls are TRBV7-2 and TRBJ2-3; D gene uncertain. The germline CDR1 and CDR2 sequences are SGHTA and FQGNSA. V lost 7 bases, J lost 8 bases, and 13 bases lay in between. The CDR3 contains 12 residues. CDR3 region: CASTSSVGTQYF. In nucleotides, the CDR3 is TGTGCCAGCACCTCCAGCGTGGGTACGCAGTATTTT. The full variable domain, with the rest looked up from reference TRBV7-2 and TRBJ2-3, is GAGVSQSPSNKVTEKGKDVELRCDPISGHTALYWYRQSLGQGLEFLIYFQGNSAPDKSGLPSDRFSAERTGGSVSTLTIQRTQQEDSAVYLCASTSSVGTQYFGPGTRLTVL.

This clonotype was observed a few times. This sequence joins TRBV7-9 and TRBJ1-2; D is ambiguous. Germline values: CDR1 SEHNR, CDR2 FQNEAQ (reference sequence). The CDR3 extends over 13 amino acids. V lost 5 bases to trimming and J lost 1 base, with 8 bases between them. CDR3 protein: CASSEQINYGYTF. The CDR3 DNA reads as TGTGCCAGCAGCGAACAGATTAACTATGGCTACACCTTC.